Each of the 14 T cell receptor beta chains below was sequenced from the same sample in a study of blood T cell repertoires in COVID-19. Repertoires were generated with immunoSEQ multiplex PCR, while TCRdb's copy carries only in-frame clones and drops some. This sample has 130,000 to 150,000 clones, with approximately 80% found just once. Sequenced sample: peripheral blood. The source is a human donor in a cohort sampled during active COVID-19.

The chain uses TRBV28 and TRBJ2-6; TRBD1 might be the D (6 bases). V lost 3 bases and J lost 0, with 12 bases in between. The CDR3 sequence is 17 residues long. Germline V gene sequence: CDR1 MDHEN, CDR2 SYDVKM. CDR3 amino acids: CASSLPVRGSGANVLTF. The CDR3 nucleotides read TGTGCCAGCAGTTTGCCTGTCAGGGGCTCTGGGGCCAACGTCCTGACTTTC. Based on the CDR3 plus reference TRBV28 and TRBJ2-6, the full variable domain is DVKVTQSSRYLVKRTGEKVFLECVQDMDHENMFWYRQDPGLGLRLIYFSYDVKMKEKGDIPEGYSVSREKKERFSLILESASTNQTSMYLCASSLPVRGSGANVLTFGAGSRLTVL.

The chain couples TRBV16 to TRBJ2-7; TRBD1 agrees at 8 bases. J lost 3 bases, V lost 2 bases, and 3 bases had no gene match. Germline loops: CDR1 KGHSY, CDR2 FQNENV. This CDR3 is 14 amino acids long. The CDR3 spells CASSQPGGGYEQYF. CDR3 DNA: TGTGCCAGCAGCCAACCAGGGGGCGGCTACGAGCAGTACTTC.

CDR3 coding DNA: TGCAGTGCTAGTAGCTTGGACAGGGGAGGAAATCAGCCCCAGCATTTT. Encoded protein: CSASSLDRGGNQPQHF. The V call is TRBV20-1, the J call TRBJ1-5; 9 bases map to TRBD1. The V segment lost 3 bases and the J segment 4 bases; nucleotides outside the gene matches: 10. This CDR3 has 16 amino acids. Germline V gene lookup returns CDR1 DFQATT and CDR2 SNEGSKA (reference sequence).

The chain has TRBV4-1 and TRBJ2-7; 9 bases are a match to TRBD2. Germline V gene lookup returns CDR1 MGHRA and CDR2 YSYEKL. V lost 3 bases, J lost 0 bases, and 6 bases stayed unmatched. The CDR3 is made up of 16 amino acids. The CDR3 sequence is CASSHSSGGPSYEQYF. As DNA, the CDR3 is TGCGCCAGCAGCCACAGTAGCGGGGGACCCTCCTACGAGCAGTACTTC.

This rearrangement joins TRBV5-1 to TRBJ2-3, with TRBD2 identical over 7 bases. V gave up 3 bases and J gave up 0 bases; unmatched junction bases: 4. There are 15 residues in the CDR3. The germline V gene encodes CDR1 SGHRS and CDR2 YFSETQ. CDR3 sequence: CASSSSGISTDTQYF. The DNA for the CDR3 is TGCGCCAGCAGCTCAAGCGGGATTAGCACAGATACGCAGTATTTT.

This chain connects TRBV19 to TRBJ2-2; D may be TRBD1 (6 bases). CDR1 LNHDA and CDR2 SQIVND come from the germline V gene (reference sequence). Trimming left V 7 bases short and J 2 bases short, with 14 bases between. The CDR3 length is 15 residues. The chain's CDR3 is CASMRGHLNTGELFF. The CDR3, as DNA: TGTGCCAGTATGAGGGGACACCTAAACACCGGGGAGCTGTTTTTT.

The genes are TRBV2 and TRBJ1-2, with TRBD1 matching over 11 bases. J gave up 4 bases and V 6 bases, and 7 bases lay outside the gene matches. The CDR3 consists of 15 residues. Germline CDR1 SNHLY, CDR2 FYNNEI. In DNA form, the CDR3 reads TGTGCCAGCAGCACCGGACAGGGGGCGGCCTATGGCTACACCTTC. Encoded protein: CASSTGQGAAYGYTF.

The CDR3 spells CASSLEGTSVRGGETQYF. For the CDR3, the DNA is TGTGCCAGCAGCTTGGAGGGGACTAGCGTCCGGGGGGGAGAGACCCAGTACTTC. This chain connects TRBV5-6 to TRBJ2-5, with 10 bases aligning to TRBD2. The CDR3 totals 18 residues. With 0 bases clipped from V and 4 bases from J, the junction kept 12 bases outside the gene matches. From germline, CDR1 is SGHDT and CDR2 YYEEEE.

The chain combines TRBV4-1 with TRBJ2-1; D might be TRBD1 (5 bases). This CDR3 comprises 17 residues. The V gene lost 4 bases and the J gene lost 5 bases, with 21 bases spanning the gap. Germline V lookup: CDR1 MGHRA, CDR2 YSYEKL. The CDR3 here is CASSRTLGQFVDNEQFF. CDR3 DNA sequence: TGCGCCAGCAGCCGGACCCTTGGACAATTTGTGGACAATGAGCAGTTCTTC.

CDR3 sequence (DNA): TGTGCCAGCAGCCAAGATCTTTCGCGGAAACCCACAGATACGCAGTATTTT. Encoded protein: CASSQDLSRKPTDTQYF. This chain connects TRBV4-2 to TRBJ2-3; D uncertain. Germline assignment: CDR1 LGHNA and CDR2 YNFKEQ. Trimming pared 0 bases from V and 2 bases from J, leaving 15 bases between. The CDR3 loop spans 17 amino acids.

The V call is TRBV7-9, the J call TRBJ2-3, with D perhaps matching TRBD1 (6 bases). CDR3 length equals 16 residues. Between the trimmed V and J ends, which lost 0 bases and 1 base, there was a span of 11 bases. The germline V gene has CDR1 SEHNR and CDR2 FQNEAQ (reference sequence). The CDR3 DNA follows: TGTGCCAGCAGCTTAGCACAGGGATTGGGCACAGATACGCAGTATTTT. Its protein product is CASSLAQGLGTDTQYF.

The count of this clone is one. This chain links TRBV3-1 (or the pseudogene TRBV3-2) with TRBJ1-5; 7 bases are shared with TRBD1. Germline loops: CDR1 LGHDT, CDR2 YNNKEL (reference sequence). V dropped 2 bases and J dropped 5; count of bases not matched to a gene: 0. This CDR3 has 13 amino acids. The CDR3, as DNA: TGTGCCAGCAGCCAACAGGGGGATCAGCCCCAGCATTTT. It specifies CASSQQGDQPQHF.

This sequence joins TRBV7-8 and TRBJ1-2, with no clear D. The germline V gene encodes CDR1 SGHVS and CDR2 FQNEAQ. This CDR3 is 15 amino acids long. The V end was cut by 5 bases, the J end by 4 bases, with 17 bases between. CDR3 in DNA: TGTGCCAGCAGCACCTCAGGAGGTTCCGTCTATGGCTACACCTTC. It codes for CASSTSGGSVYGYTF.

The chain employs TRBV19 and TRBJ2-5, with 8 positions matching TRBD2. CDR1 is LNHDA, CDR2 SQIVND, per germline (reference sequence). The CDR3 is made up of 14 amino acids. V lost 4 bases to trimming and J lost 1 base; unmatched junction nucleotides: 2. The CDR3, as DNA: TGTGCCAGTAGTACGGCGGGAGGCCAAGAGACCCAGTACTTC. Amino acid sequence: CASSTAGGQETQYF.